This paragraph reports one TCR beta chain. This specimen comes from a study of blood T cell repertoires in COVID-19. This CDR3 spans 14 amino acids. The germline V and J ends were trimmed by 2 bases and 5 bases, with 9 bases remaining between them. Germline V gene lookup returns CDR1 MNHEY and CDR2 SVGAGI. Using immunoSEQ multiplex PCR, the repertoire was profiled, and TCRdb retains in-frame clones only, with some absent. The repertoire has about 150,000 clones, around 84% of them found once; the top ten carry around 7%. The receptor's source is a man in his forties or fifties who had recovered from COVID-19. The rearrangement uses TRBV6-5 and TRBJ1-4, with unresolved D. Sequenced input: PBMCs or T cells enriched from blood (not recorded which). In DNA, the CDR3 is TGTGCCAGCAGTTACGGCGGACTGAATGAAAAACTGTTTTTT. This sequence encodes CASSYGGLNEKLFF.